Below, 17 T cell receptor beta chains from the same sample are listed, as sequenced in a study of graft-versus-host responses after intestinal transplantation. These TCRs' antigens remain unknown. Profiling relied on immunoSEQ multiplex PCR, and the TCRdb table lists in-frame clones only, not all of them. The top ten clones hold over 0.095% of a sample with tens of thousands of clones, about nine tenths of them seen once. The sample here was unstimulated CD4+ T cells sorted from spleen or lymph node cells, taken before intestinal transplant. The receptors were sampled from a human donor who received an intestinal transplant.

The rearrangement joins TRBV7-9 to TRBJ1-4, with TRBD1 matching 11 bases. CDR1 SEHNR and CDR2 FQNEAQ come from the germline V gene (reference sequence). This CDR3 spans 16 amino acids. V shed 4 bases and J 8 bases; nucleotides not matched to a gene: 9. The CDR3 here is CASSWDRGTDGEKLFF. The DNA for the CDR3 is TGTGCCAGCAGCTGGGACAGGGGGACGGACGGGGAAAAACTGTTTTTT.

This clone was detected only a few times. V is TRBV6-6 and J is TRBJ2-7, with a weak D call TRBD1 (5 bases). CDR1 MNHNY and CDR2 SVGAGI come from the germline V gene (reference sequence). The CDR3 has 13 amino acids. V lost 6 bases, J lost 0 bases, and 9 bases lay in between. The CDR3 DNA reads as TGTGCCAGCAGCCGACAGACCTCCTACGAGCAGTACTTC. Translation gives CASSRQTSYEQYF.

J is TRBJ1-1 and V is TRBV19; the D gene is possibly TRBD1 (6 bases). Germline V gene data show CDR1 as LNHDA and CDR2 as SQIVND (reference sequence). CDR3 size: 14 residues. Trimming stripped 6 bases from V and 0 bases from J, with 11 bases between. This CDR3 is CASSQGLMNTEAFF. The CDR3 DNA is TGTGCCAGTAGCCAGGGGTTAATGAACACTGAAGCTTTCTTT.

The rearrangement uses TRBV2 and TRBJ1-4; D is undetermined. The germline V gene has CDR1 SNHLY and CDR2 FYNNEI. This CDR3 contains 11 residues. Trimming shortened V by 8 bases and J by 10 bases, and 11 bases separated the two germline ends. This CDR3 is CASEVPGKLFF. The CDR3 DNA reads TGTGCCAGCGAGGTACCGGGAAAACTGTTTTTT.

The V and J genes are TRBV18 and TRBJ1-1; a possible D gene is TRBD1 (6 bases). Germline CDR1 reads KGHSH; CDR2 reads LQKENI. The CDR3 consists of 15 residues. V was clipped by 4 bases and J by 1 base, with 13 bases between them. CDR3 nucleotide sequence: TGTGCCAGCTCACGAGAGGGCAGGGGGAACACTGAAGCTTTCTTT. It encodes CASSREGRGNTEAFF.

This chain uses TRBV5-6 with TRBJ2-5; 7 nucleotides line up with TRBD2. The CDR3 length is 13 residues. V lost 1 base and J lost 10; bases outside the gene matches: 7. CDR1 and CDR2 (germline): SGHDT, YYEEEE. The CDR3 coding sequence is TGTGCCAGCAGCTTGTGGCGGGAGAATAACCAGTACTTC. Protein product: CASSLWRENNQYF.

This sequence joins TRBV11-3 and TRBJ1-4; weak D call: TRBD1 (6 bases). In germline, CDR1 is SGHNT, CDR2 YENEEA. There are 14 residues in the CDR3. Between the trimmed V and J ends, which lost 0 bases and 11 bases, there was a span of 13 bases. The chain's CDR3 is CASSLEQGTSKLFF. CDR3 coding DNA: TGTGCCAGCAGCTTAGAACAGGGTACATCTAAACTGTTTTTT.

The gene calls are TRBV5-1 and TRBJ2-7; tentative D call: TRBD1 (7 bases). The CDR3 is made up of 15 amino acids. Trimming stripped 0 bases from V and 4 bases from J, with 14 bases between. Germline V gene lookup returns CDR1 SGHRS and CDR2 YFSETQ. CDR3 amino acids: CASSLAPRGAYEQYF. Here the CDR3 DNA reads TGCGCCAGCAGCTTGGCCCCCAGGGGGGCGTACGAGCAGTACTTC.

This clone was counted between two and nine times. The CDR3 is CASSPSGGRTDTQYF. The CDR3 DNA is TGTGCCAGCAGTCCGAGCGGGGGACGCACAGATACGCAGTATTTT. The chain couples TRBV11-2 to TRBJ2-3; 8 bases agree with TRBD2. The CDR3 runs 15 residues. V shed 6 bases, J shed 1 base, and the junction held 6 bases outside the gene matches. The germline V gene has CDR1 SGHAT and CDR2 FQNNGV.

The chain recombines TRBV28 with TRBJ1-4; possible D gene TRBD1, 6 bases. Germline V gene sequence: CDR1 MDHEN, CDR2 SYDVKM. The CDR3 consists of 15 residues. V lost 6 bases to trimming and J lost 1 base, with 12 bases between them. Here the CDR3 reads CASSVTTGTNEKLFF. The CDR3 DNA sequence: TGTGCCAGCAGCGTAACGACAGGAACTAATGAAAAACTGTTTTTT.

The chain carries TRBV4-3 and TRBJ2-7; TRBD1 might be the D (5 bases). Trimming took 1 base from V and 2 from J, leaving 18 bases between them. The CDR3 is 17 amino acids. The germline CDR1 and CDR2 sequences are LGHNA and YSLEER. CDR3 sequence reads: CASSQAATGSITYEQYF. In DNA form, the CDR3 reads TGCGCCAGCAGCCAAGCTGCCACAGGTAGTATTACCTACGAGCAGTACTTC.

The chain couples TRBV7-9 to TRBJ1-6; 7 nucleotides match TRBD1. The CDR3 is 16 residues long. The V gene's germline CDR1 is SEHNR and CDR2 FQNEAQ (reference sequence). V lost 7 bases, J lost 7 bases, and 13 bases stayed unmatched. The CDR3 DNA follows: TGTGCCAGCAAGACACGAGAGACAGGGAAAAATTCACCCCTCCACTTT. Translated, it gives CASKTRETGKNSPLHF.

The CDR3 reads CASSINRGSNEQFF. CDR3 DNA: TGTGCCAGTAGTATCAACAGGGGAAGTAATGAGCAGTTCTTC. The chain employs TRBV19 and TRBJ2-1, with 7 bases fitting TRBD1. Germline V lookup: CDR1 LNHDA, CDR2 SQIVND (reference sequence). The CDR3 is 14 residues long. V shed 3 bases, J shed 7 bases, and the junction held 6 bases outside the gene matches.

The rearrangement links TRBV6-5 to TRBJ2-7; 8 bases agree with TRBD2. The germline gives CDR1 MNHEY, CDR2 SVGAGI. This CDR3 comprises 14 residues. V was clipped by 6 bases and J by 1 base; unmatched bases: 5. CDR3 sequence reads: CASRYSGASYEQYF. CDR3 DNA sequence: TGTGCCAGCAGATATAGCGGGGCATCCTACGAGCAGTACTTC.

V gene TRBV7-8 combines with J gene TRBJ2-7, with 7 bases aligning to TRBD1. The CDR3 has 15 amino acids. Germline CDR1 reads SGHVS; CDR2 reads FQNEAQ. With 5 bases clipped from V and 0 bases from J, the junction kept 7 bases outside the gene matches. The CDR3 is CASSQSRDSSYEQYF. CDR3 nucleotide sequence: TGTGCCAGCAGCCAAAGCCGGGACAGCTCCTACGAGCAGTACTTC.

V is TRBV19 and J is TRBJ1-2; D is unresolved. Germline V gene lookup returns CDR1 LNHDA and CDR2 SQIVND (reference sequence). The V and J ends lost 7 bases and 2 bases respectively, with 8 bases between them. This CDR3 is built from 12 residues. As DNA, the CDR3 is TGTGCCAGTACACAACAAAACTATGGCTACACCTTC. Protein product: CASTQQNYGYTF. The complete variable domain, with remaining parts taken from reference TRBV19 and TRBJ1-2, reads DGGITQSPKYLFRKEGQNVTLSCEQNLNHDAMYWYRQDPGQGLRLIYYSQIVNDFQKGDIAEGYSVSREKKESFPLTVTSAQKNPTAFYLCASTQQNYGYTFGSGTRLTVV.

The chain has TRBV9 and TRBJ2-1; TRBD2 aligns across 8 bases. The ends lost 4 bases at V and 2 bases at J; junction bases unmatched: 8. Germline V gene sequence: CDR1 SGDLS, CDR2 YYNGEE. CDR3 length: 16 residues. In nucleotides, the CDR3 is TGTGCCAGCAGCCCCCATGGGCGGGGGGCCTACAATGAGCAGTTCTTC. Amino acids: CASSPHGRGAYNEQFF.